The entry below describes one T cell receptor (beta chain). Its antigen remains unidentified. This sample stems from a study of molecular identifiers for immune sequencing clone quantification. The use of previously described methods and listed TCR primers produced the bulk TCR libraries. TCRdb called the PCR reads again in MiXCR, with one record for every CDR3 protein. The sample has a few hundred thousand distinct CDR3 sequences; about 25% are singletons. General study findings and limits: Clones of above 20 RNA copies carried over 97% of effector molecules; in naive cells they carried under 1%. Detectable among roughly 920,000 naive cells, according to reports, was Jurkat TCR RNA spiked in from one cell.

Trimming took 0 bases from V and 6 from J, leaving 14 bases between them. This CDR3 has 15 residues. Germline V gene data show CDR1 as SGHRS and CDR2 as YFSETQ. The clonotype comes from a human donor in good health. Some libraries in this study had Jurkat cell RNA spiked in. The sample consisted of naive CD8+ T cells from blood, with Jurkat cell RNA spiked in. Regarding subset: FACS-sorted CD8+CD4-CCR7+CD45RA+ naive T cells. The rearrangement links TRBV5-1 to TRBJ2-3, with D possibly called TRBD1 or TRBD2 (5 bases each). As DNA, the CDR3 is TGCGCCAGCAGCTTGGTTCCCGCCAGGGAGGATACGCAGTATTTT. It specifies CASSLVPAREDTQYF.